The 19 T cell receptor beta chains given below trace back to one sample, sequenced in a study of vaccination effects on CD4 cells after COVID-19. These TCRs are of unknown antigen specificity. This table comes from immunoSEQ multiplex PCR, and its TCRdb copy is limited to in-frame clones, with some not included. In the table there are roughly 75,000 clones, roughly three quarters of which are singletons. Antigen-specific CD4+ T cells were first expanded with viral peptide pools by the ViraFEST assay and only then sequenced. Having been cultured for about 10 days, the cells underwent CD4+ T cell isolation. Vaccinated recipients, who were negative for nucleocapsid antibodies, had no history of SARS-CoV-2 infection. The sequenced sample was CD4+ T cells from PBMCs cultured with HCoV-OC43 spike peptides, obtained before COVID-19 vaccination. The subset was: HCoV-OC43 spike overlapping peptide pool stimulation. The receptors were sampled from a human donor who received a COVID-19 vaccine.

The V gene is TRBV4-3, the J gene TRBJ1-1; 10 bases match TRBD1. The length of the CDR3 is 15 residues. With 4 bases clipped from V and 6 bases from J, the junction kept 8 bases outside the gene matches. CDR1 is LGHNA and CDR2 is YSLEER in the germline V gene. CDR3 sequence reads: CASSLRTGGQAEAFF. Here the CDR3 DNA reads TGCGCCAGCAGCCTCCGGACAGGGGGACAGGCTGAAGCTTTCTTT.

The V and J genes are TRBV10-1 and TRBJ2-2, with TRBD1 identical over 8 bases. The CDR3 runs 16 residues. J gave up 3 bases and V 6 bases, and 9 bases lay outside the gene matches. Germline lookup yields CDR1 WNHNN and CDR2 SYGVQD (reference sequence). For the CDR3, the DNA is TGCGCCAGCAGGGACGCGATACAGGGGGACACCGGGGAGCTGTTTTTT. Translating it yields CASRDAIQGDTGELFF.

This clone has only a few counts. V usage is TRBV6-5 and J usage is TRBJ1-2; 9 nucleotides match TRBD1. V gave up 0 bases and J gave up 3 bases; unmatched junction bases: 2. Per the germline V gene, CDR1 is MNHEY and CDR2 is SVGAGI. This CDR3 spans 15 amino acids. CDR3 coding DNA: TGTGCCAGCAGTTACTCGGGACAGGGCGACTATGGCTACACCTTC. It encodes CASSYSGQGDYGYTF.

This chain uses TRBV5-1 with TRBJ2-5; weak D call: TRBD2 (5 bases). Looked up from germline, CDR1 is SGHRS and CDR2 is YFSETQ. V lost 3 bases to trimming and J lost 2 bases, with 8 bases between them. This CDR3 has 13 amino acids. This CDR3 reads CASSSTSQETQYF. The CDR3 DNA is TGCGCCAGCAGCTCCACTAGTCAAGAGACCCAGTACTTC.

The rearrangement links TRBV7-3 to TRBJ2-3; possible D gene TRBD2, 5 bases. This CDR3 spans 14 amino acids. CDR1 and CDR2 (germline): SGHTA, FQGTGA. Trimming removed 5 bases from V and 3 bases from J, with 12 bases in between. The CDR3 region is CASSPGLVTDTQYF. CDR3 DNA sequence: TGTGCCAGCAGCCCCGGACTGGTTACAGATACGCAGTATTTT.

This clone was detected only a few times. The V gene is TRBV2, the J gene TRBJ2-7, with 9 bases aligning to TRBD1. The germline V gene has CDR1 SNHLY and CDR2 FYNNEI. The CDR3 consists of 14 residues. J was trimmed by 3 bases and V by 7 bases; bases with no gene match: 7. The CDR3: CASTQGAKVYEQYV. The CDR3 nucleotides are TGTGCCAGCACACAGGGGGCCAAGGTCTACGAGCAGTACGTC.

This chain joins TRBV6-2 or TRBV6-3 and TRBJ1-4; tentatively, D is TRBD1 (6 bases). The germline CDR1 and CDR2 sequences are MNHEY and SVGEGT. The CDR3 contains 16 residues. The ends were cut back, 2 bases at V and 7 bases at J, with 17 bases in the middle. The CDR3 region is CASSYPSGVRGEKLFF. As DNA, the CDR3 is TGTGCCAGCAGTTACCCGTCAGGCGTCAGGGGTGAAAAACTGTTTTTT.

The chain recombines TRBV19 with TRBJ1-5, with D possibly TRBD1 on 5 matching bases. CDR1 LNHDA and CDR2 SQIVND come from the germline V gene (reference sequence). The CDR3 has 15 amino acids. The germline V and J ends were trimmed by 6 bases and 5 bases, with 17 bases remaining between them. The CDR3 DNA follows: TGTGCCAGTAGACAGACGGGGGACCACGATCAGCCCCAGCATTTT. It encodes CASRQTGDHDQPQHF.

This clone was picked up a small number of times. The V call is TRBV15, the J call TRBJ2-7; D unresolved. Germline values: CDR1 LNHNV, CDR2 YYDKDF (reference sequence). Trimming took 6 bases from V and 2 from J, leaving 14 bases between them. CDR3 length: 14 amino acids. The CDR3 reads CATSKEFYTYEQYV. The CDR3 bases are TGTGCCACCAGTAAAGAGTTTTATACCTACGAGCAGTACGTC.

The chain uses TRBV5-1 and TRBJ2-5; D tentatively reads TRBD1 or TRBD2 (5 bases each). Trimming shortened V by 6 bases and J by 1 base, and 25 bases separated the two germline ends. This CDR3 region has 18 residues. In germline, CDR1 is SGHRS, CDR2 YFSETQ. CDR3 coding DNA: TGCGCCAGCACTTATAAGGGACGGCAGGGCGCAGGCCAAGAGACCCAGTACTTC. Protein sequence: CASTYKGRQGAGQETQYF.

J is TRBJ2-5 and V is TRBV5-1; D gene ambiguous. The V gene lost 0 bases and the J gene lost 2 bases, with 14 bases spanning the gap. The CDR3 extends over 16 amino acids. CDR1 SGHRS and CDR2 YFSETQ come from the germline V gene. CDR3 amino acids: CASSLGAAHFQETQYF. The CDR3 DNA follows: TGCGCCAGCAGCTTGGGGGCAGCCCACTTTCAAGAGACCCAGTACTTC.

V and J are TRBV19 and TRBJ2-5, with D perhaps given as TRBD1 or TRBD2 (5 bases each). Trimming cost V 10 bases and J 1 base, with 13 bases left between them. Germline CDR1 and CDR2: LNHDA and SQIVND (reference sequence). This CDR3 is 13 amino acids long. The CDR3 is CATGRGVQETQYF. The CDR3 DNA reads as TGTGCCACCGGCCGAGGGGTCCAAGAGACCCAGTACTTC.

This chain connects TRBV2 to TRBJ1-3; the D gene is possibly TRBD1 (5 bases). CDR1 and CDR2 (germline): SNHLY, FYNNEI. The ends were cut back, 3 bases at V and 1 base at J, with 7 bases in the middle. The CDR3 runs 14 residues. The chain's CDR3 is CASSETESGNTIYF. DNA for the CDR3: TGTGCCAGCAGTGAGACAGAATCTGGAAACACCATATATTTT.

The chain is built from TRBV11-1 and TRBJ2-3, with 10 bases aligning to TRBD1. V lost 5 bases, J lost 4 bases, and 9 bases stayed unmatched. From germline, CDR1 is SGHAT and CDR2 FQDESV (reference sequence). This CDR3 region has 16 residues. CDR3 sequence: CASSLRTGGFADTQYF. CDR3 sequence (DNA): TGTGCCAGCAGCCTTCGGACAGGGGGATTCGCAGATACGCAGTATTTT.

The chain joins TRBV2 to TRBJ1-1; D might be TRBD1 (6 bases). The CDR3 spans 13 residues. The germline V gene has CDR1 SNHLY and CDR2 FYNNEI. Trimming cost V 6 bases and J 1 base, with 9 bases left between them. The CDR3 loop is CASRDSQNTEAFF. CDR3 coding DNA: TGTGCCAGCAGGGACAGCCAGAACACTGAAGCTTTCTTT.

The chain carries TRBV9 and TRBJ2-3; 11 bases are shared with TRBD2. Per germline, CDR1 SGDLS and CDR2 YYNGEE. V dropped 3 bases and J dropped 3; count of bases not matched to a gene: 6. The CDR3 spans 16 residues. CDR3 bases: TGTGCCAGCAGCGCCTATCTAGCGGGGGGAACAGATACGCAGTATTTT. Translated: CASSAYLAGGTDTQYF.

This clone has just a few counts. The gene calls are TRBV20-1 and TRBJ1-2, with D uncertain. There are 11 residues in the CDR3. Trimming left V 6 bases short and J 5 bases short, with 10 bases between. Germline V CDR1 and CDR2: DFQATT, SNEGSKA (reference sequence). The CDR3 bases are TGCAGTGCAAGGCGGGAGTATGGCTACACCTTC. Translation gives CSARREYGYTF.

This clone was seen once. The chain combines TRBV7-9 with TRBJ2-6, with 8 bases matching TRBD1. CDR1 and CDR2 (germline): SEHNR, FQNEAQ (reference sequence). The V gene end was trimmed by 5 bases and the J gene end by 0 bases; junction bases not matched to a gene: 6. The CDR3 loop spans 17 amino acids. The CDR3 nucleotides are TGTGCCAGCAGCGCGCCGGGACAGGTCTCTGGGGCCAACGTCCTGACTTTC. Protein: CASSAPGQVSGANVLTF.

The chain employs TRBV7-3 and TRBJ1-1; unclear D gene. Trimming removed 0 bases at V and 3 bases at J, with 11 bases between. Germline assignment: CDR1 SGHTA and CDR2 FQGTGA. CDR3 size: 15 residues. CDR3 protein: CASSLTAALHTEAFF. The CDR3 DNA follows: TGTGCCAGCAGCTTAACGGCAGCTTTACACACTGAAGCTTTCTTT.